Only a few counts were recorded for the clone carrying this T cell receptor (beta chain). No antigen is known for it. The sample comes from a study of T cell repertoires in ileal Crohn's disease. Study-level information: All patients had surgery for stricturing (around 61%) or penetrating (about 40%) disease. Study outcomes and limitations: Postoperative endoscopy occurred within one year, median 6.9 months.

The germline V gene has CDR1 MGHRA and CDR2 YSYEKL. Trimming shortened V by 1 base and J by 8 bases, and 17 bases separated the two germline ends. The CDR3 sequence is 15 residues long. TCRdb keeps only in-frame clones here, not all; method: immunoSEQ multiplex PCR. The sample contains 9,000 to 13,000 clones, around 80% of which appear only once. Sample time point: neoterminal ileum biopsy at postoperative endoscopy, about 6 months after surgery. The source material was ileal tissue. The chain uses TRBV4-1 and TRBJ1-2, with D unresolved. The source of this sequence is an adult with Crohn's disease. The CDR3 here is CASSQVAGNLWGYTF. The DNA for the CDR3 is TGCGCCAGCAGCCAAGTGGCGGGGAATCTTTGGGGCTACACCTTC.